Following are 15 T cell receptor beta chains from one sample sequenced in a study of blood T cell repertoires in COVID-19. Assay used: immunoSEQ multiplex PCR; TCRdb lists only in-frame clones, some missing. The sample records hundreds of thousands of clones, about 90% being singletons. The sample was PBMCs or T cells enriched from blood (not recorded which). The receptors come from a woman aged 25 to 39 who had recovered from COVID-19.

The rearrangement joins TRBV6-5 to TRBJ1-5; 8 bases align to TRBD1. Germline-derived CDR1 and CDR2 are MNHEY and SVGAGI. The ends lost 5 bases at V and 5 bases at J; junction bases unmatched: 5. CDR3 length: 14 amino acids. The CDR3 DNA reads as TGTGCCAGCAGTAATGACAGGGGTGATCAGCCCCAGCATTTT. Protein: CASSNDRGDQPQHF.

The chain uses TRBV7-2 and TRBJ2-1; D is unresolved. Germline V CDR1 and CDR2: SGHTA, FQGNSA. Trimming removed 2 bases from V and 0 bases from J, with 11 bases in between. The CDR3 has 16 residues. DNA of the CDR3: TGTGCCAGCAGCTTAAAACTGCGGTACTCCTACAATGAGCAGTTCTTC. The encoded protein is CASSLKLRYSYNEQFF.

The CDR3: CASSLRGLTGELFF. The CDR3 region has the DNA TGTGCCAGCAGCTTAAGGGGGCTCACCGGGGAGCTGTTTTTT. This rearrangement joins TRBV11-2 to TRBJ2-2; 7 positions agree with TRBD1. There are 14 residues in the CDR3. Trimming removed 2 bases from V and 4 bases from J; junction bases left unmatched: 1. The germline V gene has CDR1 SGHAT and CDR2 FQNNGV.

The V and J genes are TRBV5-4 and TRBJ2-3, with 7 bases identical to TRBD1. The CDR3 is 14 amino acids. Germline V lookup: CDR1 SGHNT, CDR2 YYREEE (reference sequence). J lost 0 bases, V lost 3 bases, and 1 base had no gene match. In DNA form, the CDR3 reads TGTGCCAGCAGCTGGGACAGTAGCACAGATACGCAGTATTTT. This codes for CASSWDSSTDTQYF.

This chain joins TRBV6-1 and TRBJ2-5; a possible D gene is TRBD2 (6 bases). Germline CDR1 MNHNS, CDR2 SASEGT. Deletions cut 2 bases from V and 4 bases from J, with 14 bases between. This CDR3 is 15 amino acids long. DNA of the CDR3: TGTGCCAGCAGTGAAAGTTCGTGGAGGGGAGAGACCCAGTACTTC. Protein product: CASSESSWRGETQYF.

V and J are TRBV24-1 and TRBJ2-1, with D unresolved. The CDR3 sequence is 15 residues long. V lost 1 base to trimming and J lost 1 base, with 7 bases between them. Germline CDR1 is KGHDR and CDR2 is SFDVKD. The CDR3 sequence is CATSDLAGSYNEQFF. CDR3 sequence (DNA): TGTGCCACCAGTGATTTAGCAGGATCCTACAATGAGCAGTTCTTC.

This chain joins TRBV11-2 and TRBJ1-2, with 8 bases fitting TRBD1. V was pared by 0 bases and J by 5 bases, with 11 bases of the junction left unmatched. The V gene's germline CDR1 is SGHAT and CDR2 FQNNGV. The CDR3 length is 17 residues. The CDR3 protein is CASSLDSRTGKSYGYTF. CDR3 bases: TGTGCCAGCAGCTTAGATTCCCGGACAGGGAAATCTTATGGCTACACCTTC. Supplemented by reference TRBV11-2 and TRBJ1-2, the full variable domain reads EAGVAQSPRYKIIEKRQSVAFWCNPISGHATLYWYQQILGQGPKLLIQFQNNGVVDDSQLPKDRFSAERLKGVDSTLKIQPAKLEDSAVYLCASSLDSRTGKSYGYTFGSGTRLTVV.

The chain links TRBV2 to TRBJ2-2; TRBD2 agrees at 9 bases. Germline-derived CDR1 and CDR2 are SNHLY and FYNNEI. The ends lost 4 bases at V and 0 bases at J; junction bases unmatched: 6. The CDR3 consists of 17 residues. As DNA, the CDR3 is TGTGCCAGCAGTGTAGGAGCGGGGGGTTCGAACACCGGGGAGCTGTTTTTT. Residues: CASSVGAGGSNTGELFF.

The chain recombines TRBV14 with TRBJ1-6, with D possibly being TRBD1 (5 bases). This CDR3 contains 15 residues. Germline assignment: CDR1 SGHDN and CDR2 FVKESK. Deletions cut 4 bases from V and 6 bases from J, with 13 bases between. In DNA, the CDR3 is TGTGCCAGCAGCCTGGGGGGAATTGGTAATTCACCCCTCCACTTT. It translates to CASSLGGIGNSPLHF.

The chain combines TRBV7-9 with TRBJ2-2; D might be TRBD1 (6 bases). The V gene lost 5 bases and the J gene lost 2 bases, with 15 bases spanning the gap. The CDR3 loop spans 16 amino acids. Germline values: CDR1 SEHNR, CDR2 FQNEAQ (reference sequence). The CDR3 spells CASSNQHRANTGELFF. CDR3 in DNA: TGTGCCAGCAGCAACCAACACAGGGCTAACACCGGGGAGCTGTTTTTT.

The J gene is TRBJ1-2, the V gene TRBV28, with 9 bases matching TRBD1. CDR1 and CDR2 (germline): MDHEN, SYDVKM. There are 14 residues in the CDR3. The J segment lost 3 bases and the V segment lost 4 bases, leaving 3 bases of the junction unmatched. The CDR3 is CASSSDRGDYGYTF. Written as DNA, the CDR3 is TGTGCCAGCAGTTCGGACAGGGGAGACTATGGCTACACCTTC.

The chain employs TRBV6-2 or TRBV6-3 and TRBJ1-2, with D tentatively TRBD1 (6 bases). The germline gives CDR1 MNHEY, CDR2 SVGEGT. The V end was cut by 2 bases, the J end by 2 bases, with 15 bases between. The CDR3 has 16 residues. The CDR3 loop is CASSYVSTGKNYGYTF. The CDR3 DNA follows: TGTGCCAGCAGTTACGTGTCTACAGGGAAAAACTATGGCTACACCTTC.

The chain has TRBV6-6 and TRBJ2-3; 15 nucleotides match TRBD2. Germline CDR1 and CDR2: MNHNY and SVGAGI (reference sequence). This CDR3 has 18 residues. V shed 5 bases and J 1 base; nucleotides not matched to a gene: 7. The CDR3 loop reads CASSRSGTSGGRTDTQYF. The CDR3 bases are TGTGCCAGCAGTAGATCCGGGACTAGCGGGGGGCGCACAGATACGCAGTATTTT.

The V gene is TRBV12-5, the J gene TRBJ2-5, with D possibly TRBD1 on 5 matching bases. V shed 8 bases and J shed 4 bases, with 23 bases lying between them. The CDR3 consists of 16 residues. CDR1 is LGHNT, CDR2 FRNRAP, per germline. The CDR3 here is CASSPGSAGASETQYF. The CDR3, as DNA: TGTGCTAGTTCCCCCGGGTCGGCTGGGGCTTCAGAGACCCAGTACTTC. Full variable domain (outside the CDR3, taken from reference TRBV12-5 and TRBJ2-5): DARVTQTPRHKVTEMGQEVTMRCQPILGHNTVFWYRQTMMQGLELLAYFRNRAPLDDSGMPKDRFSAEMPDATLATLKIQPSEPRDSAVYFCASSPGSAGASETQYFGPGTRLLVL.

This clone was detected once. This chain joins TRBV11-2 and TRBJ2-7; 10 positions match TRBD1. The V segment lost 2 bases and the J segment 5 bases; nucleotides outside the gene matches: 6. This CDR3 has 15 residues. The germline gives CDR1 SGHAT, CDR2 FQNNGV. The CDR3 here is CASSLRWDRGNEQYF. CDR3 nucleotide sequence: TGTGCCAGCAGCTTAAGATGGGACAGGGGTAACGAGCAGTACTTC.